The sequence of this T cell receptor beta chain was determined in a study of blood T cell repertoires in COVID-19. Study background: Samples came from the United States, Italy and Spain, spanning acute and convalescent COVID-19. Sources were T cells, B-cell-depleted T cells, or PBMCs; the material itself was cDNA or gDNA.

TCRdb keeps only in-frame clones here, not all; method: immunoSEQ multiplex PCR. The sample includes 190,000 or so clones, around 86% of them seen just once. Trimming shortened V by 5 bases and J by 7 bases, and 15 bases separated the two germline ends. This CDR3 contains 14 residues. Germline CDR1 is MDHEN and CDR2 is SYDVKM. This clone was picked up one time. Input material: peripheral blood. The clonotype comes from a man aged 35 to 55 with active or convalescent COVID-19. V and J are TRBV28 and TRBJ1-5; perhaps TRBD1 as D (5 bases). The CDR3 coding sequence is TGTGCCAGCAGTACGTGGACACGGAAGCAGCCCCAGCATTTT. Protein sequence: CASSTWTRKQPQHF.